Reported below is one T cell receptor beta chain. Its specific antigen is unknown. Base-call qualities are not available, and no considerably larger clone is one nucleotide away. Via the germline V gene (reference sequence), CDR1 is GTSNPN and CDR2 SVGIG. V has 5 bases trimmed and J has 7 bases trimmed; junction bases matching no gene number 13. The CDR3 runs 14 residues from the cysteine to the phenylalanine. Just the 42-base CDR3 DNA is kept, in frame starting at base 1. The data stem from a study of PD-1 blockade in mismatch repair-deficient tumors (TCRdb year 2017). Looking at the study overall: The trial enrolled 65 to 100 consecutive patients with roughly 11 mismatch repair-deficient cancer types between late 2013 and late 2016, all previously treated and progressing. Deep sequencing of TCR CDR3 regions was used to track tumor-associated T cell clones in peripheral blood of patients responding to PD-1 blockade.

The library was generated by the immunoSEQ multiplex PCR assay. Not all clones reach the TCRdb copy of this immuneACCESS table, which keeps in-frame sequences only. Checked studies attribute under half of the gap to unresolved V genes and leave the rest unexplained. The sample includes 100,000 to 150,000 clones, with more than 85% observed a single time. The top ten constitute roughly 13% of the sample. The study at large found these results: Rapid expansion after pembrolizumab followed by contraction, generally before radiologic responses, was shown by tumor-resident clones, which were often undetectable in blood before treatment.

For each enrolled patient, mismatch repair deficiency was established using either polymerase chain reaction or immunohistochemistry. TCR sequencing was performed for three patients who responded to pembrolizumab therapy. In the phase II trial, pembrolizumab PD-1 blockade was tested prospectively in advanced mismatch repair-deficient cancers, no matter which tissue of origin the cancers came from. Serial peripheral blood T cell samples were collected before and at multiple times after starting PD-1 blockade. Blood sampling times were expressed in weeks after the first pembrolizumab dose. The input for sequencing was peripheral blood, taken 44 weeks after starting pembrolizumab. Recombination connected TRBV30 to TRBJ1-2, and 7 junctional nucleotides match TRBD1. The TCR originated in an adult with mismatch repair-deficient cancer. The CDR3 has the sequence CAWDRDSLLIGYTF. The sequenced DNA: TGTGCCTGGGACAGGGACAGTCTTCTAATTGGCTACACCTTC.